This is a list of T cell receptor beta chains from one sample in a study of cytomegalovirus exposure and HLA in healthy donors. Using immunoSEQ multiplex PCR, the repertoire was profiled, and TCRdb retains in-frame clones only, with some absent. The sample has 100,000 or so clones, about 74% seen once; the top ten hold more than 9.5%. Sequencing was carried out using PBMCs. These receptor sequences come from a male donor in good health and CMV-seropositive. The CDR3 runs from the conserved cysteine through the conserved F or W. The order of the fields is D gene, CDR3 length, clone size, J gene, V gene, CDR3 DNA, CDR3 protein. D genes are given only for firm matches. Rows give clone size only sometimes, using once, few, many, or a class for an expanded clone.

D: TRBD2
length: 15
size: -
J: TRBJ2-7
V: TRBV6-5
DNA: TGTGCCAGCAGTTACTCGAGGCAGGGAGGGTACGAGCAGTACTTC
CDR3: CASSYSRQGGYEQYF

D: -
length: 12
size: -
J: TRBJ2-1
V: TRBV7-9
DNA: TGTGCCAGCAGCCTAACGACAGGCGCTGGGTTCTTC
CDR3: CASSLTTGAGFF

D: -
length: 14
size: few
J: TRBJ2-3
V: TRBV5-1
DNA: TGCGCCAGCAGCTTACGACAGAGCACAGATACGCAGTATTTT
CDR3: CASSLRQSTDTQYF

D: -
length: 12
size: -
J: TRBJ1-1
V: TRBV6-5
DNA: TGTGCCAGCAGTCCGACCGCGGGTGAAGCTTTCTTT
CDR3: CASSPTAGEAFF

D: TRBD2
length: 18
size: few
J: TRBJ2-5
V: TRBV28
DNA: TGTGCCAGCAGTTCGCCGGGACTAGCGGGCGGGGGCGGGTTGGCCCAGTACTTC
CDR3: CASSSPGLAGGGGLAQYF

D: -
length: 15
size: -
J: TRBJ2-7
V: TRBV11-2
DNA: TGTGCCAGCAGCTCGCTAGGAGGACCCCGATACGAGCAGTACTTC
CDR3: CASSSLGGPRYEQYF

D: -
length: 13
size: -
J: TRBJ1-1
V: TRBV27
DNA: TGTGCCAGCAGTTTAGAAGGGAGCACTGAAGCTTTCTTT
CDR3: CASSLEGSTEAFF

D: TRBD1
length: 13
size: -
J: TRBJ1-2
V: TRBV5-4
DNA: TGTGCCAGCAGCCGTGACAGGGACTATGGCTACACCTTC
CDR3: CASSRDRDYGYTF

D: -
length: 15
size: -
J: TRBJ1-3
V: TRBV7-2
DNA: TGTGCCAGCAGCTTAGACCCAGGGAATGGAAACACCATATATTTT
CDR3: CASSLDPGNGNTIYF

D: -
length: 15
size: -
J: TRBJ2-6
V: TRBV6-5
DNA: TGTGCCAGCAGTTATGGGCACTCTGGGGCCAACGTCCTGACTTTC
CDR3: CASSYGHSGANVLTF

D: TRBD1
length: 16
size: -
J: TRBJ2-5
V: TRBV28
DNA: TGTGCCAGCAGTATATCAGGGGGCGAACCGAGAGAGACCCAGTACTTC
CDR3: CASSISGGEPRETQYF

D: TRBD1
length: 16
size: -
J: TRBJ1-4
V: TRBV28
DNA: TGTGCCAGCAGTTTCGTAGGGGGCGCAACTAATGAAAAACTGTTTTTT
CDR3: CASSFVGGATNEKLFF

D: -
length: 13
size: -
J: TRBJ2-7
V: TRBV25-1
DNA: TGTGCCAGCAGATCTAGTGGTTCCTACGAGCAGTACTTC
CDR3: CASRSSGSYEQYF

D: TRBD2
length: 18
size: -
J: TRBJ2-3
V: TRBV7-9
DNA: TGTTCCAGCAGCCAAGCGGGTGTAGCGGGATCTAGCACAGATACGCAGTATTTT
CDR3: CSSSQAGVAGSSTDTQYF